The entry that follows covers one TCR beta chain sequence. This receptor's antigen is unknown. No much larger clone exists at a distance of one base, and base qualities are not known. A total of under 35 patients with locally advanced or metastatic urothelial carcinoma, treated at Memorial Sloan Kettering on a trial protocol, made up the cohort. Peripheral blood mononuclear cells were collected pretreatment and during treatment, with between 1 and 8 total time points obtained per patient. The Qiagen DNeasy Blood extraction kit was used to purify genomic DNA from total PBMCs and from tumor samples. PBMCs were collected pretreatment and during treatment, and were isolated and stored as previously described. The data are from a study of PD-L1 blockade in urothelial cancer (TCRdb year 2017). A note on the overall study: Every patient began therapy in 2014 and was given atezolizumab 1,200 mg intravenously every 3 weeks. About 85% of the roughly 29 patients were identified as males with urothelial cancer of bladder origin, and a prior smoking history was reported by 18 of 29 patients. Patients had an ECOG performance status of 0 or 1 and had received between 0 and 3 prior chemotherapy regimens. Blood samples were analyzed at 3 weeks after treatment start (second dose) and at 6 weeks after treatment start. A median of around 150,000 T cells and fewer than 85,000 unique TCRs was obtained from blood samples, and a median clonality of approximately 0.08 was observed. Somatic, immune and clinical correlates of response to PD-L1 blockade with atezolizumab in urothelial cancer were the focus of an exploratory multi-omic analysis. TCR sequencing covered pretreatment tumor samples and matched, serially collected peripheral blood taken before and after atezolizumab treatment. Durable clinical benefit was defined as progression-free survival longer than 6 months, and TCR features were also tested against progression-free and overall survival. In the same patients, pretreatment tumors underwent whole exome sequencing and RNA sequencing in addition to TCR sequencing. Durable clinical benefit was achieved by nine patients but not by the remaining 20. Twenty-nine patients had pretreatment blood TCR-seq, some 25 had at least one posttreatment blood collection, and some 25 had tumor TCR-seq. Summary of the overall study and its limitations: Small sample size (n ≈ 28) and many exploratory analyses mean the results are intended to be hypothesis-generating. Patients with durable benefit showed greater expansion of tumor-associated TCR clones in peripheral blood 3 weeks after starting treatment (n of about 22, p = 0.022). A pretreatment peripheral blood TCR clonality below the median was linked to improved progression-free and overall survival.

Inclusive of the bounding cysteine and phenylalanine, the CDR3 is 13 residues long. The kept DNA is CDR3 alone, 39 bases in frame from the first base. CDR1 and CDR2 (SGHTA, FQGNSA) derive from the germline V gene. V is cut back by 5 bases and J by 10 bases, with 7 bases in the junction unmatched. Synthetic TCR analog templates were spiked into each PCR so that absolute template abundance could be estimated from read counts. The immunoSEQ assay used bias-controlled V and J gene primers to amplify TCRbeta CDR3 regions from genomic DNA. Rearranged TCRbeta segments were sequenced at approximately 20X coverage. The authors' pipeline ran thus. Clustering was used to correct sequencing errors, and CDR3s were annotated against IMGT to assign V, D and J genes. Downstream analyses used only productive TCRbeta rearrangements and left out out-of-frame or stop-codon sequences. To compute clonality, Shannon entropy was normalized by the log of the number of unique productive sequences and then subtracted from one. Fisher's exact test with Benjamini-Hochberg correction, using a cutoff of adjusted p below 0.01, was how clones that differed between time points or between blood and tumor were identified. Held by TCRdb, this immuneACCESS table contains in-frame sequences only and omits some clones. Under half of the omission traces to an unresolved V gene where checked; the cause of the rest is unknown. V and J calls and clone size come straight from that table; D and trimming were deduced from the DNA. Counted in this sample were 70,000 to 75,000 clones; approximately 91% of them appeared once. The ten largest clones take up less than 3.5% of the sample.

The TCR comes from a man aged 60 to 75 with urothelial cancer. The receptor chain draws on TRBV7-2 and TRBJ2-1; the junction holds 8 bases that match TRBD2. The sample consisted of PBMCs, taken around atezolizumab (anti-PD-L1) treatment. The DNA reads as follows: TGTGCCAGCAGCCCCCGTCCTAGCGGGGAGCAGTTCTTC. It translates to CASSPRPSGEQFF.